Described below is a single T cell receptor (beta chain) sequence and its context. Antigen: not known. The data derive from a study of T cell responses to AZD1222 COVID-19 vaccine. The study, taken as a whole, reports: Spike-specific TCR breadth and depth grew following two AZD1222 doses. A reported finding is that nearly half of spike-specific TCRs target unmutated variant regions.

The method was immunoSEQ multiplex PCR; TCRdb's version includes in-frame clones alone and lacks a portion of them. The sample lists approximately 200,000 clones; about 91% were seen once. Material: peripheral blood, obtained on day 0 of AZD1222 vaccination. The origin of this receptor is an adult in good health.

The DNA for the CDR3 is TGCAGCGTTGAACCCCAGGGGGCAAATGGCTACACCTTC. It encodes CSVEPQGANGYTF. This chain links TRBV29-1 with TRBJ1-2; 8 bases are a match to TRBD1. The CDR3 length is 13 residues. V shed 2 bases, J shed 6 bases, and the junction held 5 bases outside the gene matches. The germline CDR1 and CDR2 sequences are SQVTM and ANQGSEA.